This T cell receptor (beta chain) appears in the sequencing data of a study of T cell repertoires in cytomegalovirus infection. TCRdb recomputed calls from the reads with MiXCR, one row per CDR3 protein. The sample has about 130,000 distinct CDR3 sequences; approximately 24% are singletons. Germline loops: CDR1 MNHEY, CDR2 SVGEGT. Trimming took 2 bases from V and 2 from J, leaving 4 bases between them. The CDR3 extends over 13 amino acids. This clonotype was counted a few times. Its antigen is unknown. The rearrangement joins TRBV6-2 or TRBV6-3 to TRBJ2-1; D unresolved. This TCR was recovered from a human donor in good health (CMV status not recorded). Some clones in this sample may be carry-over from other donors' samples. Sequenced material: PBMCs, sequenced either directly or after in vitro stimulation (not recorded which). The CDR3 sequence: CASSYGAYNEQFF. CDR3 in DNA: TGTGCCAGCAGTTACGGTGCCTACAATGAGCAGTTCTTC.